A single TCR beta chain is shown here with its context. The antigen is unknown. The data are from a study of T cells expressing NK-cell markers. Overall study findings and caveats: Topping the CD3+CD56-NKG2C+ fraction as well were these clonotypes, in several donors. Six donors had dominant NKG2C+ clonotypes that comprised about 1.0-7.5% of their CD8+ T cells.

Per germline, CDR1 SGDLS and CDR2 YYNGEE. The CDR3 totals 14 residues. 5'RACE template switching with UMIs generated TCR beta cDNA. For each CDR3 protein, TCRdb gives one entry from its re-call of the 5' RACE reads, without DNA. The sample shows some 400 distinct CDR3 sequences, and 92% sits with its ten largest clones. The chain combines TRBV9 with TRBJ1-3. The source of this sequence is a man aged 18-70 years in good health. The sample comprised blood T cells: a sorted CD56 or NKG2C T cell subset, CD4+ or CD8+ T cells, or bulk PBMC T cells (not recorded which). CDR3: CASSVGVSGNTIYF.